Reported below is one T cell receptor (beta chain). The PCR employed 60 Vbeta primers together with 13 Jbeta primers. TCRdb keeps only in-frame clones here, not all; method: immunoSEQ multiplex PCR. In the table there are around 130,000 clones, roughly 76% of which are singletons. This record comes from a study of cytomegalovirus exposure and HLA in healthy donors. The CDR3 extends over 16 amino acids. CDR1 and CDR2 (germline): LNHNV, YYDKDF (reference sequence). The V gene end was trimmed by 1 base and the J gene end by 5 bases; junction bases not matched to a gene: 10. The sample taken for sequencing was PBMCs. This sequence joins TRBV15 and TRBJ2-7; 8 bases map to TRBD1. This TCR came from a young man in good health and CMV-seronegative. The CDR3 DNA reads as TGTGCCACCAGCAGAGGAGGTGCGACAGGGGCCCACGAGCAGTACTTC. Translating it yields CATSRGGATGAHEQYF.